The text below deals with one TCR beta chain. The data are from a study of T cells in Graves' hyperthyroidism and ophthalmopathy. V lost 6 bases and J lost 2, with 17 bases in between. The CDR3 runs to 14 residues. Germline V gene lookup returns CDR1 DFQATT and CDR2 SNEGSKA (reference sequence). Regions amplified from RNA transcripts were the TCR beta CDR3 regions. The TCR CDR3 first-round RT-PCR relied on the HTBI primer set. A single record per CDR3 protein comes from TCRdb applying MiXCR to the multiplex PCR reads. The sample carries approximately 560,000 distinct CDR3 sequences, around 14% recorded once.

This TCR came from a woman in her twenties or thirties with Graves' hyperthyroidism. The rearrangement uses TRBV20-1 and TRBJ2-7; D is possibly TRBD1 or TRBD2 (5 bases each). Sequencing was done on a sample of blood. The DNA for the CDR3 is TGCAGTGCACACCCGGGGACGGATCCCTACGAGCAGTACTTC. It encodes CSAHPGTDPYEQYF.